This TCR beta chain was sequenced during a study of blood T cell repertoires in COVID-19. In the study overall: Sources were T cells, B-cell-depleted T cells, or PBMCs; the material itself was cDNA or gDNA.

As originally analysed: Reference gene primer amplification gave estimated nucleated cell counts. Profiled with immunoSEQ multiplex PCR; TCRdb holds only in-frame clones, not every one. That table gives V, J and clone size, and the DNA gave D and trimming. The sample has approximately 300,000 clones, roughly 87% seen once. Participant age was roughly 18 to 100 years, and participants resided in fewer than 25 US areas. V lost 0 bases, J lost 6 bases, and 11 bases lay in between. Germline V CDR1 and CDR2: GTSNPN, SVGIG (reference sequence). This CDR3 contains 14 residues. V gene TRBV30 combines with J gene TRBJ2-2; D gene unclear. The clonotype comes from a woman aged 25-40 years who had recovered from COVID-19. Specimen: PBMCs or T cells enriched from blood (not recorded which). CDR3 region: CAWSVGPGSGELFF. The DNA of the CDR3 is TGTGCCTGGAGTGTAGGCCCAGGCTCCGGGGAGCTGTTTTTT.